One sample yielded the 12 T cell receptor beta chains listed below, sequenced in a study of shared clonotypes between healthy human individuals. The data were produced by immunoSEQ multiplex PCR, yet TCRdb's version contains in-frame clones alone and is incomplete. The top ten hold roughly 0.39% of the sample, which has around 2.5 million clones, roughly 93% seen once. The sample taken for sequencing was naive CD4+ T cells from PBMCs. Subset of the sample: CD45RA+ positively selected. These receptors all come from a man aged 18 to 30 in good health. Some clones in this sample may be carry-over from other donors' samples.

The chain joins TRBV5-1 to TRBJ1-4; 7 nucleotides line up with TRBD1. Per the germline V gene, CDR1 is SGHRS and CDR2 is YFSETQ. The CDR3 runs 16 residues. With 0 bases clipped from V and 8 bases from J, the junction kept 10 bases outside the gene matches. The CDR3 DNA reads TGCGCCAGCAGCTTGGTCGACAGGGAGAGAAGCGAAAAACTGTTTTTT. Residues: CASSLVDRERSEKLFF.

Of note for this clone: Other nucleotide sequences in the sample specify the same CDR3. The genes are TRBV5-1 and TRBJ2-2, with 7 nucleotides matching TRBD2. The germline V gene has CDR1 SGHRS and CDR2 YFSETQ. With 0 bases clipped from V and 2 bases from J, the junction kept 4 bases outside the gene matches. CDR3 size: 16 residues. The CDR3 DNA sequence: TGCGCCAGCAGCTTGGAAGGGACTACAAACACCGGGGAGCTGTTTTTT. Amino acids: CASSLEGTTNTGELFF. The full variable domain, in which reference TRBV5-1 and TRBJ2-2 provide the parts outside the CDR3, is KAGVTQTPRYLIKTRGQQVTLSCSPISGHRSVSWYQQTPGQGLQFLFEYFSETQRNKGNFPGRFSGRQFSNSRSEMNVSTLELGDSALYLCASSLEGTTNTGELFFGEGSRLTVL.

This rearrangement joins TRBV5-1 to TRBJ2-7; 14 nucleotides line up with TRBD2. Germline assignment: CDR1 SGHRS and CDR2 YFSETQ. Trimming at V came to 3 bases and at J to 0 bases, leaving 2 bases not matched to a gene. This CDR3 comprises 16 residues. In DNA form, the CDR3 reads TGCGCCAGCAGCTGGACTAGCGGGAGGCTCTCCTACGAGCAGTACTTC. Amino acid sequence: CASSWTSGRLSYEQYF.

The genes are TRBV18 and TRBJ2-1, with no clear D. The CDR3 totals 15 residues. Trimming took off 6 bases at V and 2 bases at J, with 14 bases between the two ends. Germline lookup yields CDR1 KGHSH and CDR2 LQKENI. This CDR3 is CASSPRQSAYNEQFF. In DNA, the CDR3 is TGTGCCAGCTCGCCTCGGCAGAGTGCCTACAATGAGCAGTTCTTC. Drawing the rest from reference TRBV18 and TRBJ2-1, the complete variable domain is NAGVMQNPRHLVRRRGQEARLRCSPMKGHSHVYWYRQLPEEGLKFMVYLQKENIIDESGMPKERFSAEFPKEGPSILRIQQVVRGDSAAYFCASSPRQSAYNEQFFGPGTRLTVL.

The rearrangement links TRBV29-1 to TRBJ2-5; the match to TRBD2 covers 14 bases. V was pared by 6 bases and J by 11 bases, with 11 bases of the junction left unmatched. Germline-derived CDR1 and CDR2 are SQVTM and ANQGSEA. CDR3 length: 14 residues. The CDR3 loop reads CSVAGLAGVGEQYF. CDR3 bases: TGCAGCGTGGCGGGACTAGCGGGAGTAGGTGAGCAGTACTTC.

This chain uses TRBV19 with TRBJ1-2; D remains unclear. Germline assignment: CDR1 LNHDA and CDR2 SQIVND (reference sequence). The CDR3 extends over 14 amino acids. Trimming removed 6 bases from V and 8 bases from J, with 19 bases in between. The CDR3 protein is CASSLGVGVVGYTF. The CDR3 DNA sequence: TGTGCCAGTAGCCTGGGTGTCGGTGTCGTAGGCTACACCTTC.

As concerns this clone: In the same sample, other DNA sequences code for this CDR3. The CDR3 reads CASSPTYQPQHF. The DNA for the CDR3 is TGTGCCAGCAGTCCCACCTATCAGCCCCAGCATTTT. The chain recombines TRBV28 with TRBJ1-5; D gene uncertain. Germline CDR1 and CDR2: MDHEN and SYDVKM. The CDR3 has 12 amino acids. V was cut by 5 bases and J by 5 bases, with 7 bases left in between.

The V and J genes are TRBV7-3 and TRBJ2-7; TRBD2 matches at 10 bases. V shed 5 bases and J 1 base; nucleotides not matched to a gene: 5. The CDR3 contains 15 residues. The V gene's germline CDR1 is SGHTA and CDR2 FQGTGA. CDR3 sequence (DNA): TGTGCCAGCAGCCCATCTAGCGGGAGTTCCTACGAGCAGTACTTC. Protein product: CASSPSSGSSYEQYF.

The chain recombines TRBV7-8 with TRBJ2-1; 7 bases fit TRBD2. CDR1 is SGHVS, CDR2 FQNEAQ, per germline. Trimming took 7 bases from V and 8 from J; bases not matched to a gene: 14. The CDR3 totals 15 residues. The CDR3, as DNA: TGTGCCAGCAACTTCCCCGGCGGGAGTATCCATGAGCAGTTCTTC. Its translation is CASNFPGGSIHEQFF.

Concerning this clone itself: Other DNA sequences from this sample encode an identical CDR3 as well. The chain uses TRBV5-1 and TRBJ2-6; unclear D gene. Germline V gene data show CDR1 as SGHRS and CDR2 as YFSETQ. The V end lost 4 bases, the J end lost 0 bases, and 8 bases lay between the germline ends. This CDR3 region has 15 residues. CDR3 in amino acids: CASSPGPSGANVLTF. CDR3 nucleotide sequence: TGCGCCAGCAGCCCTGGCCCCTCTGGGGCCAACGTCCTGACTTTC. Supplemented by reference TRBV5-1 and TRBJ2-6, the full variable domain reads KAGVTQTPRYLIKTRGQQVTLSCSPISGHRSVSWYQQTPGQGLQFLFEYFSETQRNKGNFPGRFSGRQFSNSRSEMNVSTLELGDSALYLCASSPGPSGANVLTFGAGSRLTVL.

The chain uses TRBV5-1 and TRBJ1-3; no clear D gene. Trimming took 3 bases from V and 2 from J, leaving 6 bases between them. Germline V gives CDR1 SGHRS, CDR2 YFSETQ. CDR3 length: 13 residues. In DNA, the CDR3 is TGCGCCAGCAGCTACTACACTGGAAACACCATATATTTT. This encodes CASSYYTGNTIYF. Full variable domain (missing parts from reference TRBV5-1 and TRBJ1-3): KAGVTQTPRYLIKTRGQQVTLSCSPISGHRSVSWYQQTPGQGLQFLFEYFSETQRNKGNFPGRFSGRQFSNSRSEMNVSTLELGDSALYLCASSYYTGNTIYFGEGSWLTVV.

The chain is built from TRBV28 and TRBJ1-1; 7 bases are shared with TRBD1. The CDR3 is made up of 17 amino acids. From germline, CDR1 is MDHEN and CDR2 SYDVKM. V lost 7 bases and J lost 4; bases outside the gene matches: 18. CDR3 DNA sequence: TGTGCCAGCACTTTGGGACCGTTTGGAGCAGGGGGCACTGAAGCTTTCTTT. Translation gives CASTLGPFGAGGTEAFF.